Listed below are T cell receptor beta chains from one sample, sequenced in a study of PD-L1 blockade in urothelial cancer. Sequencing was performed with immunoSEQ multiplex PCR; in TCRdb, only in-frame clones are kept and a portion is missing. The sample consists of around 45,000 clones, about 80% of them appearing once. The specimen comprised PBMCs, sampled around atezolizumab (anti-PD-L1) treatment. The receptors were sampled from a man aged 55-75 years with urothelial cancer. The CDR3 runs from the conserved cysteine through the conserved F or W. A D gene is named only where the DNA matches it firmly.

V gene: TRBV4-1
J gene: TRBJ2-2
D gene: TRBD1
CDR3 protein: CASSQEGTGGRELFF
CDR3 DNA: TGCGCCAGCAGCCAAGAGGGGACAGGGGGCCGGGAGCTGTTTTTT

V gene: TRBV6-5
J gene: TRBJ2-5
D gene: TRBD2
CDR3 protein: CASKQWASGGETQYF
CDR3 DNA: TGTGCCAGCAAACAGTGGGCTAGCGGGGGAGAGACCCAGTACTTC

V gene: TRBV28
J gene: TRBJ1-5
D gene: TRBD1
CDR3 protein: CASSPGTGGSQPQHF
CDR3 DNA: TGTGCCAGCAGTCCCGGGACAGGGGGAAGTCAGCCCCAGCATTTT

V gene: TRBV28
J gene: TRBJ2-4
D gene: TRBD2
CDR3 protein: CASRTSGGLAKNIQYF
CDR3 DNA: TGTGCCAGCAGGACTAGCGGGGGGCTAGCCAAAAACATTCAGTACTTC

V gene: TRBV5-8
J gene: TRBJ2-1
D gene: TRBD2
CDR3 protein: CASSLATTSGGYNEQFF
CDR3 DNA: TGTGCCAGCAGCTTGGCCACTACTAGCGGGGGCTACAATGAGCAGTTCTTC

V gene: TRBV5-8
J gene: TRBJ1-3
D gene: NA
CDR3 protein: CASSLGYRVISGNTIYF
CDR3 DNA: TGTGCCAGCAGCTTGGGGTACAGGGTGATCTCTGGAAACACCATATATTTT

V gene: TRBV28
J gene: TRBJ1-2
D gene: NA
CDR3 protein: CASRPGGPFYGYTF
CDR3 DNA: TGTGCCAGTCGACCGGGAGGCCCATTCTATGGCTACACCTTC

V gene: TRBV28
J gene: TRBJ1-4
D gene: TRBD1
CDR3 protein: CASSSADRGEDEKLFF
CDR3 DNA: TGTGCCAGCAGTTCCGCCGACAGGGGAGAAGATGAAAAACTGTTTTTT

V gene: TRBV4-1
J gene: TRBJ2-3
D gene: TRBD2
CDR3 protein: CASSQLGTSSADTQYF
CDR3 DNA: TGCGCCAGCAGCCAGCTCGGGACTAGCAGCGCAGATACGCAGTATTTT

V gene: TRBV30
J gene: TRBJ1-5
D gene: NA
CDR3 protein: CAWSADTRDNQPQHF
CDR3 DNA: TGTGCCTGGAGTGCGGATACCAGGGATAATCAGCCCCAGCATTTT

V gene: TRBV2
J gene: TRBJ1-5
D gene: TRBD1
CDR3 protein: CASRGQGMRNQPQHF
CDR3 DNA: TGTGCCAGCAGGGGACAGGGGATGCGCAATCAGCCCCAGCATTTT